This T cell receptor beta chain came from a study of cytomegalovirus exposure and HLA in healthy donors. Study observations and caveats: At a 0.05 false discovery rate, a later analysis found around 17,000 TCR beta sequences to be associated with HLA alleles.

This clone was seen only a few times. Its antigen is unidentified. Amplification used 60 Vbeta primers and 13 Jbeta primers. The protocol was immunoSEQ multiplex PCR, while the TCRdb copy is restricted to in-frame clones and leaves out a portion. The sample lists around 94,000 clones, more than 75% occurring once. Input material: PBMCs. This receptor was taken from a human donor in good health.

CDR3 nucleotides: TGCGCCAGCAGCCCCCATCCGGAGTCTGGAAACACCATATATTTT. This encodes CASSPHPESGNTIYF. This chain connects TRBV4-3 to TRBJ1-3; no clear D gene. Trimming took off 4 bases at V and 1 base at J, with 11 bases between the two ends. Germline CDR1 is LGHNA and CDR2 is YSLEER. This CDR3 has 15 residues.